A selection of T cell receptor beta chains follows, all from one sample in a study of blood T cells in healthy people across ages. TCRdb passed the 5' RACE reads through MiXCR, listing each CDR3 protein once. The sample holds some 710,000 distinct CDR3 sequences, around half seen once. The sample was blood. The source is a man older than 75 in good health. Both conserved end residues are part of each CDR3. The D gene is left open where the match is weak. Clone size, where shown, is once, few, many, or a class for clones that have expanded.

j_gene | d_gene | v_gene | abundance | CDR3aa | CDR3nt
TRBJ2-1 | TRBD1 | TRBV5-1 | few | CASSLVGQVNEQFF | TGCGCCAGCAGCTTGGTGGGACAGGTCAATGAGCAGTTCTTC
TRBJ2-7 | . | TRBV7-3 | few | CASSLTGDNEQYF | TGTGCCAGCAGCTTAACAGGGGATAACGAGCAGTACTTC
TRBJ2-2 | TRBD1 | TRBV10-3 | few | CAISVGTGMDTGELFF | TGTGCCATCAGTGTTGGGACAGGGATGGACACCGGGGAGCTGTTTTTT
TRBJ2-1 | TRBD2 | TRBV4-3 | . | CASSQQTSGRGEQFF | TGCGCCAGCAGCCAACAGACTAGCGGGAGGGGCGAGCAGTTCTTC
TRBJ2-4 | . | TRBV15 | . | CATSSNFRGGRGGIQYF | TGTGCCACCAGCAGTAACTTTAGAGGAGGGAGAGGGGGCATTCAGTACTTC
TRBJ2-3 | . | TRBV24-1 | many | CATSDRLSGFTSTDTQYF | TGTGCCACCAGTGATCGCCTGAGCGGGTTTACTAGCACAGATACGCAGTATTTT
TRBJ2-5 | . | TRBV11-3 | few | CASSHSSSSNEQYF | TGTGCCAGCAGCCACTCTTCGAGTTCAAATGAGCAGTACTTC
TRBJ2-5 | TRBD1 | TRBV28 | few | CASSLLQGASQETQYF | TGTGCCAGCAGTCTCTTACAGGGGGCTAGTCAGGAGACCCAGTACTTC
TRBJ1-1 | . | TRBV28 | . | CASSLGGRINTEAFF | TGTGCCAGCAGCTTAGGGGGACGGATTAACACTGAAGCTTTCTTT
TRBJ1-6 | . | TRBV28 | . | CASSFVQGRYNSPLHF | TGTGCCAGCAGTTTCGTCCAGGGGCGATATAATTCACCCCTCCACTTT
TRBJ2-7 | . | TRBV9 | . | CASSVEGGGAYNEQYF | TGTGCCAGCAGCGTAGAAGGTGGCGGAGCCTACAATGAGCAGTACTTC
TRBJ2-1 | TRBD2 | TRBV7-2 | few | CASSLVASGYVRSYNEQFF | TGTGCCAGCAGCTTAGTGGCTAGCGGATATGTACGGTCCTACAATGAGCAGTTCTTC
TRBJ1-1 | TRBD1 | TRBV29-1 | . | CSVLQGMNTEAFF | TGCAGCGTTTTACAGGGGATGAACACTGAAGCTTTCTTT
TRBJ1-4 | . | TRBV20-1 | . | CSARDPGAAIQKLFF | TGCAGTGCTAGAGATCCCGGGGCTGCAATACAAAAACTGTTTTTT
TRBJ2-3 | . | TRBV6-1 | few | CASRRDKDTQYF | TGTGCCAGCAGAAGAGATAAGGATACGCAGTATTTT
TRBJ1-1 | . | TRBV5-1 | . | CASSFAGMNTEAFF | TGCGCCAGCAGCTTTGCGGGCATGAACACTGAAGCTTTCTTT
TRBJ2-7 | TRBD2 | TRBV28 | . | CASSPPGTSGVGSEQYF | TGTGCCAGCAGTCCTCCCGGGACTAGCGGAGTGGGGAGCGAGCAGTACTTC
TRBJ1-6 | . | TRBV9 | . | CASSVDQYNSPLHF | TGTGCCAGCAGCGTAGACCAGTATAATTCACCCCTCCACTTT
TRBJ2-7 | . | TRBV7-2 | few | CASSLEIVGSEQYF | TGTGCCAGCAGCTTAGAGATAGTCGGCTCCGAGCAGTACTTC
TRBJ1-5 | . | TRBV30 | few | CAWSPGTRNQPQHF | TGTGCCTGGAGTCCCGGGACGAGGAATCAGCCCCAGCATTTT
TRBJ1-1 | TRBD1 | TRBV5-1 | . | CASSDLTGPTEAFF | TGCGCCAGCAGCGACCTGACAGGGCCCACTGAAGCTTTCTTT
TRBJ2-3 | . | TRBV29-1 | once | CSVGASMKSDTQYF | TGCAGCGTTGGAGCAAGTATGAAGTCGGATACGCAGTATTTT
TRBJ2-5 | . | TRBV20-1 | . | CSARVSGVAETQYF | TGCAGTGCTAGAGTGTCGGGGGTAGCGGAGACCCAGTACTTC
TRBJ2-5 | TRBD2 | TRBV6-2/TRBV6-3 | . | CASSYGRTSRQETQYF | TGTGCCAGCAGTTACGGGCGGACTAGCAGACAAGAGACCCAGTACTTC
TRBJ2-3 | . | TRBV20-1 | . | CSARVSGIVDTQYF | TGCAGTGCTAGAGTTTCAGGGATAGTAGATACGCAGTATTTT
TRBJ2-3 | . | TRBV20-1 | few | CSALPGRSTDTQYF | TGCAGTGCTTTACCGGGACGAAGCACAGATACGCAGTATTTT
TRBJ2-7 | TRBD2 | TRBV11-2 | . | CASSLAGGPGEQYF | TGTGCCAGCAGCTTAGCGGGAGGGCCGGGGGAGCAGTACTTC
TRBJ2-2 | . | TRBV20-1 | . | CSARDFRFAPGELFF | TGCAGTGCTAGAGATTTCAGGTTTGCCCCCGGGGAGCTGTTTTTT
TRBJ2-1 | TRBD1 | TRBV7-2 | . | CASSLSRGREETQFF | TGTGCCAGCAGCTTATCCAGGGGGAGAGAAGAGACCCAGTTCTTC
TRBJ1-5 | TRBD1 | TRBV25-1 | few | CASSETGYSQPQHF | TGTGCCAGCAGTGAGACAGGGTATAGCCAGCCCCAGCATTTT
TRBJ2-1 | TRBD2 | TRBV5-1 | . | CASSSGTSHNEQFF | TGCGCCAGCAGCTCGGGGACTAGTCACAATGAGCAGTTCTTC
TRBJ2-7 | TRBD2 | TRBV12-3/TRBV12-4 | . | CASSSLAGEPREQYF | TGTGCCAGCAGTTCTCTAGCGGGAGAACCGAGGGAGCAGTACTTC
TRBJ1-1 | . | TRBV20-1 | few | CSAREGGGRGKPEAFF | TGCAGTGCTAGGGAAGGGGGTGGTCGGGGCAAGCCTGAAGCTTTCTTT
TRBJ2-3 | . | TRBV10-3 | . | CAIRQRVIGAASDTQYF | TGTGCCATCAGACAGAGGGTGATCGGGGCAGCCTCAGATACGCAGTATTTT
TRBJ2-7 | TRBD2 | TRBV7-8 | . | CASSLAHGLAGVGAYEQYF | TGTGCCAGCAGCTTAGCGCACGGACTAGCGGGAGTAGGGGCCTACGAGCAGTACTTC
TRBJ2-1 | . | TRBV14 | many | CASSQAWGAYNEQFF | TGTGCCAGCAGCCAAGCGTGGGGGGCGTACAATGAGCAGTTCTTC
TRBJ2-7 | . | TRBV7-2 | . | CASGFILGDSYEQYF | TGTGCCAGCGGCTTTATATTGGGTGACTCCTACGAGCAGTACTTC
TRBJ2-7 | TRBD1 | TRBV27 | few | CASRASTGGGYEQYF | TGTGCCAGCAGGGCAAGTACAGGGGGCGGGTACGAGCAGTACTTC
TRBJ2-1 | TRBD1 | TRBV19 | . | CASSPTSGTGGNEQFF | TGTGCCAGTAGTCCCACATCCGGGACAGGGGGCAATGAGCAGTTCTTC
TRBJ2-5 | . | TRBV28 | few | CASNGVYTDEQYF | TGTGCCAGTAACGGTGTGTACACCGATGAGCAGTACTTC
TRBJ2-1 | TRBD2 | TRBV7-2 | few | CASSFMTSGRAVYNEQFF | TGTGCCAGCAGCTTTATGACTAGCGGGAGGGCCGTCTACAATGAGCAGTTCTTC
TRBJ2-7 | . | TRBV19 | few | CASSRDSPAGEQYF | TGTGCCAGTAGTAGGGACTCTCCGGCGGGCGAGCAGTACTTC
TRBJ2-3 | . | TRBV12-3/TRBV12-4 | . | CASSSESRKTHTQYF | TGTGCCAGCAGCAGCGAATCTCGGAAAACACATACGCAGTATTTT
TRBJ2-5 | . | TRBV19 | few | CASSIRRGQETQYF | TGTGCCAGTAGTATAAGAAGGGGCCAAGAGACCCAGTACTTC
TRBJ1-2 | . | TRBV20-1 | few | CSATRTVNNYGYTF | TGCAGTGCTACCCGGACAGTCAATAACTATGGCTACACCTTC
TRBJ2-5 | . | TRBV25-1 | . | CASGAPWETQYF | TGTGCCAGCGGTGCCCCATGGGAGACCCAGTACTTC
TRBJ2-2 | TRBD1 | TRBV15 | few | CATSDWDRSTGELFF | TGTGCCACCAGTGATTGGGACAGAAGCACCGGGGAGCTGTTTTTT
TRBJ2-3 | TRBD2 | TRBV10-3 | once | CAISESRGLAGNQDTQYF | TGTGCCATCAGTGAGTCAAGGGGACTAGCGGGAAACCAAGATACGCAGTATTTT
TRBJ2-7 | . | TRBV2 | . | CASRFQGTTEQYF | TGTGCCAGCAGATTCCAGGGGACTACGGAGCAGTACTTC
TRBJ2-1 | . | TRBV9 | many | CASSDGTYNEQFF | TGTGCCAGCAGCGACGGGACCTACAATGAGCAGTTCTTC
TRBJ2-3 | . | TRBV28 | few | CASRPLQLIGGITDTDTQYF | TGTGCCAGCAGACCGCTACAGCTAATAGGCGGGATCACCGACACAGATACGCAGTATTTT
TRBJ2-1 | . | TRBV11-3 | few | CASSPQRGGRHNEQFF | TGTGCCAGCAGCCCGCAGAGGGGGGGGCGACACAATGAGCAGTTCTTC
TRBJ2-1 | TRBD2 | TRBV20-1 | . | CGALGLAGGNEQFF | TGCGGTGCCCTAGGACTAGCGGGAGGAAATGAGCAGTTCTTC
TRBJ2-3 | TRBD1 | TRBV28 | few | CASSGDSWDTQYF | TGTGCCAGCAGTGGGGACAGCTGGGATACGCAGTATTTT
TRBJ2-1 | TRBD1 | TRBV29-1 | once | CSAWTGSNHQETQFF | TGCAGCGCCTGGACAGGCTCAAACCATCAAGAGACCCAGTTCTTC